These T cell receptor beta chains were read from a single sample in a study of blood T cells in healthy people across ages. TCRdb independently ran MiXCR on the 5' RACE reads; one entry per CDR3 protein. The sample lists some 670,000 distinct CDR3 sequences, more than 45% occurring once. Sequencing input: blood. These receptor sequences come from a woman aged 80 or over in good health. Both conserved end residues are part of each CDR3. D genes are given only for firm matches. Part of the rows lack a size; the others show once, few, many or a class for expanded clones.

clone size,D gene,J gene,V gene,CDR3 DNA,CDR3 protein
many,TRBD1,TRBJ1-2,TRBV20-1,TGCAGTGCTAAAAGCCGGGACAGCTCTAACTATGGCTACACCTTC,CSAKSRDSSNYGYTF
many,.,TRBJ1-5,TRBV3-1,TGTGCCAGCAGCGGTGGAGGGCGGGATCAGCCCCAGCATTTT,CASSGGGRDQPQHF
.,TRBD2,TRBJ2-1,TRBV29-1,TGCAGCGTTGAGGGACTAGCGGATAAGAATGAGCAGTTCTTC,CSVEGLADKNEQFF
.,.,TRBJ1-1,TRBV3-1,TGTGCCAGCAGCCAGCATCAGGGACCGAACACTGAAGCTTTCTTT,CASSQHQGPNTEAFF
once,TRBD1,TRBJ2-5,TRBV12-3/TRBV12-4,TGTGCCAGCAGTGCCAACAGGGGGCTGGAGACCCAGTACTTC,CASSANRGLETQYF
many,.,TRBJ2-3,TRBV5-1,TGCGCCAGCATGGGGGGAGATACGCAGTATTTT,CASMGGDTQYF
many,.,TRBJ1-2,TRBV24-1,TGTGCCACTTCCCCCGGAGCTTATGGCTACACCTTC,CATSPGAYGYTF
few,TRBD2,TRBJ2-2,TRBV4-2,TGTGCCAGCAGCCAAGTGTTCGCGACTAGCGGGAGAAGGGGCCCGAACACCGGGGAGCTGTTTTTT,CASSQVFATSGRRGPNTGELFF
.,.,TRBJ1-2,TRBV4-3,TGCGCCAGCAGCCAAGATGTAACCGGACTCGTCCGGGGCTACACCTTC,CASSQDVTGLVRGYTF
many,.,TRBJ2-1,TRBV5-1,TGCGCCAGCAGCAGCGACAGCCACAATGAGCAGTTCTTC,CASSSDSHNEQFF
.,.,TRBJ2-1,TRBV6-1,TGTGCCAGCAGTGACGTCTGGAATGAGCAGTTCTTC,CASSDVWNEQFF
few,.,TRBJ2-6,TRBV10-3,TGTGCCATCAGTGAGGAAGAATCTGGGGCCAACGTCCTGACTTTC,CAISEEESGANVLTF
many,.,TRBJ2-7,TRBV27,TGTGCCAGCAGTTTGGGACTTTACTACGAGCAGTACTTC,CASSLGLYYEQYF
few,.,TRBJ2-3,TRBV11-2,TGTGCCAGCAGCGAAAGAGGCGGGGCAAGCACAGATACGCAGTATTTT,CASSERGGASTDTQYF
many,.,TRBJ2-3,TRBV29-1,TGCAGCGTGGAAGGGACTCCGGTCGCAGATACGCAGTATTTT,CSVEGTPVADTQYF
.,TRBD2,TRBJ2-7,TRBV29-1,TGCAGCGTCGGGACTAGTCGATACGAGCAGTACTTC,CSVGTSRYEQYF
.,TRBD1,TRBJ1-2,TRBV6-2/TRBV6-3,TGTGCCAGCAGTGACGGGACAGAGAACTATGGCTACACCTTC,CASSDGTENYGYTF